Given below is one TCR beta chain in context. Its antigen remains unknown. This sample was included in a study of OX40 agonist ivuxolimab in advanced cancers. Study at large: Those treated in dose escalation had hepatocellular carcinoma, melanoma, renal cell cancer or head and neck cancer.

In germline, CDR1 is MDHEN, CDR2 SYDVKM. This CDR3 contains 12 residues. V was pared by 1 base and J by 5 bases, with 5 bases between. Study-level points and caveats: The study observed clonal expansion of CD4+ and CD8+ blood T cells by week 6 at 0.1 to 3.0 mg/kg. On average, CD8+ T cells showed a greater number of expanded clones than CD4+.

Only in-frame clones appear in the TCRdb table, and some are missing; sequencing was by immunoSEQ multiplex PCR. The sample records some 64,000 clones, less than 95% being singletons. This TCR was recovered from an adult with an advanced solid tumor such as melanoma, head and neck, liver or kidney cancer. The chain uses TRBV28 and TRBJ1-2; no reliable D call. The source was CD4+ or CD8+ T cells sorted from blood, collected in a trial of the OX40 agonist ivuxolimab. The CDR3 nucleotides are TGTGCCAGCAGTTTATACCTTTATGGCTACACCTTC. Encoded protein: CASSLYLYGYTF.